The 32 T cell receptor beta chains in this list originate from one sample, sequenced in a study of blood T cell repertoires in COVID-19 (dated by TCRdb to about 2020). The library was built by means of the immunoSEQ multiplex PCR assay. TCRdb stores this immuneACCESS table with in-frame sequences only. Part of the clones is absent; in the studies checked, under half of the shortfall reflects unresolved V genes, and no reason is known for the rest. The sample has 200,000 to 250,000 clones on record, 65% to 90% of them singletons. Less than 8% of the sample is in the top ten clones. Sample: peripheral blood. The receptor source for this set is a woman in her fifties or sixties with acute or convalescent COVID-19.

The chain carries TRBV20-1 and TRBJ1-3; D gene uncertain. Germline values: CDR1 DFQATT, CDR2 SNEGSKA (reference sequence). The CDR3 consists of 11 residues. The DNA for the CDR3 is TGCAGCGCGATCTCTGGAAACACCATATATTTT. Its protein is CSAISGNTIYF.

The chain couples TRBV6-2 or TRBV6-3 to TRBJ1-5; no clear D. V dropped 3 bases and J dropped 6 bases, with 9 bases sitting between them. Germline V gene lookup returns CDR1 MNHEY and CDR2 SVGEGT. CDR3 length equals 13 residues. The CDR3 is CASSYRGSQPQHF. The DNA for the CDR3 is TGTGCCAGCAGTTATCGTGGCAGTCAGCCCCAGCATTTT.

This clone was detected only once. The V call is TRBV7-2, the J call TRBJ2-3; maybe TRBD2 (5 bases). The V gene lost 6 bases and the J gene lost 4 bases, with 14 bases spanning the gap. This CDR3 has 14 residues. Per the germline V gene, CDR1 is SGHTA and CDR2 is FQGNSA. Here the CDR3 reads CASREHPSSDTQYF. The CDR3 nucleotides read TGTGCCAGCAGGGAACACCCTAGCTCAGATACGCAGTATTTT.

The chain couples TRBV28 to TRBJ2-1; 9 nucleotides match TRBD1. The CDR3 runs 16 residues. Per germline, CDR1 MDHEN and CDR2 SYDVKM. V shed 4 bases, J shed 8 bases, and the junction held 12 bases outside the gene matches. The DNA for the CDR3 is TGTGCCAGCAGTTACCCCTACTGGGGACAGGGCTATGAGCAGTTCTTC. This sequence encodes CASSYPYWGQGYEQFF.

This sequence joins TRBV7-6 and TRBJ2-3; 7 bases are shared with TRBD2. The ends lost 5 bases at V and 6 bases at J; junction bases unmatched: 11. Germline-derived CDR1 and CDR2 are SGHVS and FNYEAQ. The CDR3 consists of 15 residues. The DNA of the CDR3 is TGTGCCAGCAGCGACTCTAGCGGCCATCGGGATACGCAGTATTTT. The encoded protein is CASSDSSGHRDTQYF.

In this sample, this clone turned up once. The sample contains more than one DNA sequence encoding this CDR3. The CDR3 DNA follows: TGTGCCAGCTCACCACCAACGGGATCGGGGGCCAACGTCCTGACTTTC. It encodes CASSPPTGSGANVLTF. The chain employs TRBV18 and TRBJ2-6, with a possible D match to TRBD2 (5 bases). CDR1 is KGHSH, CDR2 LQKENI, per germline. Trimming stripped 0 bases from V and 4 bases from J, with 10 bases between. The CDR3 runs to 16 residues. The entire variable domain, with the rest obtained from reference TRBV18 and TRBJ2-6, is as follows: NAGVMQNPRHLVRRRGQEARLRCSPMKGHSHVYWYRQLPEEGLKFMVYLQKENIIDESGMPKERFSAEFPKEGPSILRIQQVVRGDSAAYFCASSPPTGSGANVLTFGAGSRLTVL.

This clone was recorded only once. The chain couples TRBV3-1 (or the pseudogene TRBV3-2) to TRBJ1-5; 9 positions agree with TRBD1. The germline gives CDR1 LGHDT, CDR2 YNNKEL (reference sequence). V lost 4 bases and J lost 5; bases outside the gene matches: 6. The CDR3 has 15 residues. This chain's CDR3 is CASSLTGGNDQPQHF. The CDR3 DNA sequence: TGTGCCAGCAGCCTTACAGGGGGCAACGATCAGCCCCAGCATTTT.

The chain carries TRBV7-3 and TRBJ2-2, with 8 bases aligning to TRBD2. Trimming at V came to 3 bases and at J to 1 base, leaving 4 bases not matched to a gene. The CDR3 is 16 residues long. CDR1 SGHTA and CDR2 FQGTGA come from the germline V gene. Here the CDR3 DNA reads TGTGCCAGCAGCTTTCCGGGGGGGAAGAACACCGGGGAGCTGTTTTTT. Protein product: CASSFPGGKNTGELFF.

V and J are TRBV7-9 and TRBJ2-7; TRBD1 might be the D (5 bases). Trimming shortened V by 3 bases and J by 1 base, and 7 bases separated the two germline ends. This CDR3 contains 13 residues. Germline loops: CDR1 SEHNR, CDR2 FQNEAQ (reference sequence). The CDR3 bases are TGTGCCAGCAGCTTGAGACAGTCCTACGAGCAGTACTTC. Protein: CASSLRQSYEQYF.

V and J are TRBV6-1 and TRBJ1-1, with TRBD1 as a possible D gene (5 bases). The V and J ends lost 2 bases and 11 bases respectively, with 12 bases between them. This CDR3 contains 12 residues. The germline gives CDR1 MNHNS, CDR2 SASEGT. This CDR3 is CASSEFTGVAFF. Here the CDR3 DNA reads TGTGCCAGCAGTGAATTCACGGGGGTTGCTTTCTTT.

The rearrangement joins TRBV7-2 to TRBJ2-5; D perhaps matches TRBD1 (6 bases). Trimming left V 0 bases short and J 5 bases short, with 13 bases between. CDR1 and CDR2 from the germline V gene are SGHTA and FQGNSA. This CDR3 comprises 15 residues. CDR3 sequence: CASSLAGQMSETQYF. In nucleotides, the CDR3 is TGTGCCAGCAGCTTAGCCGGACAGATGAGCGAGACCCAGTACTTC.

The V and J genes are TRBV28 and TRBJ1-5, with a weak D call TRBD1 (6 bases). CDR3 size: 14 residues. Germline values: CDR1 MDHEN, CDR2 SYDVKM. The V gene lost 2 bases and the J gene lost 9 bases, with 14 bases spanning the gap. The CDR3 nucleotides are TGTGCCAGCAGTTTAACACAGGGCATGGTGCCCCAGCATTTT. Its protein product is CASSLTQGMVPQHF.

The chain uses TRBV19 and TRBJ1-1; 9 nucleotides line up with TRBD1. There are 14 residues in the CDR3. After removal of 1 base from V and 8 bases from J, the junction contained 5 bases not matched to a gene. The V gene's germline CDR1 is LNHDA and CDR2 SQIVND (reference sequence). CDR3 sequence reads: CASSIAQDRGEAFF. CDR3 nucleotides: TGTGCCAGTAGTATAGCTCAGGACAGGGGCGAAGCTTTCTTT.

The chain is built from TRBV2 and TRBJ1-2; 7 bases align to TRBD1. The CDR3 has 15 amino acids. The V and J ends lost 6 bases and 2 bases, in that order; junction bases with no gene match: 9. Germline loops: CDR1 SNHLY, CDR2 FYNNEI. In DNA form, the CDR3 reads TGTGCCAGCAGCAAGAACAGGGGCCGGAACTATGGCTACACCTTC. Protein: CASSKNRGRNYGYTF.

V and J are TRBV30 and TRBJ1-2, with D possibly TRBD1 on 6 matching bases. Germline V gene lookup returns CDR1 GTSNPN and CDR2 SVGIG (reference sequence). This CDR3 spans 14 amino acids. V lost 0 bases and J lost 8, with 16 bases in between. CDR3 residues: CAWSVQGSWTGYTF. The DNA for the CDR3 is TGTGCCTGGAGTGTACAGGGCTCCTGGACCGGCTACACCTTC.

The chain combines TRBV3-1 (or the pseudogene TRBV3-2) with TRBJ1-2; TRBD1 agrees at 7 bases. This CDR3 has 18 residues. From germline, CDR1 is LGHDT and CDR2 YNNKEL (reference sequence). V lost 0 bases, J lost 1 base, and 11 bases stayed unmatched. CDR3 nucleotides: TGTGCCAGCAGCCAAGATTGGCACAGGGGAGATTATAACTATGGCTACACCTTC. It encodes CASSQDWHRGDYNYGYTF.

The CDR3 loop reads CASSAPGQNGYTF. The CDR3 coding sequence is TGTGCCAGCAGTGCCCCGGGACAAAATGGCTACACCTTC. The rearrangement joins TRBV28 to TRBJ1-2; maybe TRBD1 (6 bases). V was cut by 5 bases and J by 6 bases, with 13 bases left in between. There are 13 residues in the CDR3. The germline V gene encodes CDR1 MDHEN and CDR2 SYDVKM.

The gene calls are TRBV5-1 and TRBJ2-5; 7 bases are a match to TRBD2. V shed 0 bases and J 5 bases; nucleotides not matched to a gene: 4. From germline, CDR1 is SGHRS and CDR2 YFSETQ. This CDR3 region has 14 residues. CDR3 in amino acids: CASSLEDSGETQYF. The DNA for the CDR3 is TGCGCCAGCAGCTTGGAAGATAGCGGGGAGACCCAGTACTTC.

This clone was picked up a small number of times. This chain links TRBV5-5 with TRBJ1-2, with 9 bases aligning to TRBD1. Per germline, CDR1 SGHKS and CDR2 YYEKEE (reference sequence). CDR3 length equals 13 residues. J lost 8 bases, V lost 3 bases, and 5 bases had no gene match. CDR3 in amino acids: CASSWTGETGYTF. CDR3 bases: TGTGCCAGCAGCTGGACAGGGGAAACGGGCTACACCTTC.

The chain is built from TRBV12-3 or TRBV12-4 and TRBJ1-1; D gene uncertain. Trimming took off 5 bases at V and 10 bases at J, with 8 bases between the two ends. CDR3 length: 10 residues. CDR3 in DNA: TGTGCCAGCAGTGTCCGCGCAGCTTTCTTT. Its translation is CASSVRAAFF.

V is TRBV10-1 and J is TRBJ2-5; 10 nucleotides line up with TRBD2. The germline V gene encodes CDR1 WNHNN and CDR2 SYGVQD (reference sequence). J was trimmed by 5 bases and V by 3 bases; bases with no gene match: 6. The CDR3 sequence is 15 residues long. The chain's CDR3 is CASSDHGLAEETQYF. The CDR3 DNA reads as TGCGCCAGCAGTGACCACGGACTAGCGGAGGAGACCCAGTACTTC.

The chain has TRBV11-2 and TRBJ2-7; D gene ambiguous. Germline V lookup: CDR1 SGHAT, CDR2 FQNNGV. The ends were cut back, 5 bases at V and 9 bases at J, with 14 bases in the middle. The CDR3 sequence is 12 residues long. CDR3 nucleotides: TGTGCCAGCAGCCCTTCGGGTCTGGGGCAGTACTTC. Its protein is CASSPSGLGQYF. Using reference TRBV11-2 and TRBJ2-7 for the parts outside the CDR3, the full variable domain is EAGVAQSPRYKIIEKRQSVAFWCNPISGHATLYWYQQILGQGPKLLIQFQNNGVVDDSQLPKDRFSAERLKGVDSTLKIQPAKLEDSAVYLCASSPSGLGQYFGPGTRLTVT.

The chain recombines TRBV7-3 with TRBJ2-2; D is ambiguous. V was pared by 4 bases and J by 0 bases, with 6 bases between. Germline CDR1 reads SGHTA; CDR2 reads FQGTGA. The CDR3 loop spans 14 amino acids. CDR3 in DNA: TGTGCCAGCAGCTACAATCCGAACACCGGGGAGCTGTTTTTT. It encodes CASSYNPNTGELFF.

The rearrangement uses TRBV7-3 and TRBJ1-2; 8 bases are a match to TRBD1. Per the germline V gene, CDR1 is SGHTA and CDR2 is FQGTGA. Germline trimming cut 0 bases from V and 2 bases from J; bases unmatched to any gene: 2. The CDR3 is 15 residues long. In DNA, the CDR3 is TGTGCCAGCAGCTTAACTGGGACAGGCAACTATGGCTACACCTTC. This codes for CASSLTGTGNYGYTF.

V usage is TRBV10-3 and J usage is TRBJ1-2; 7 positions agree with TRBD1. The CDR3 sequence is 14 residues long. Germline trimming cut 3 bases from V and 1 base from J; bases unmatched to any gene: 2. Germline values: CDR1 ENHRY, CDR2 SYGVKD. The CDR3 nucleotides read TGTGCCATCAGTGAACAGGGGAGTAACTATGGCTACACCTTC. It translates to CAISEQGSNYGYTF.

Comment on this clone: The sample has other DNA sequences that encode this CDR3 too. The chain joins TRBV5-1 to TRBJ2-5; TRBD2 matches at 11 bases. Germline V gene data show CDR1 as SGHRS and CDR2 as YFSETQ. The CDR3 has 14 residues. V lost 1 base and J lost 4; bases outside the gene matches: 0. The DNA for the CDR3 is TGCGCCAGCAGCTTGACTAGCGGGAGAGAGACCCAGTACTTC. As protein: CASSLTSGRETQYF.

The chain joins TRBV5-6 to TRBJ1-2, with 10 bases identical to TRBD1. Germline lookup yields CDR1 SGHDT and CDR2 YYEEEE. Losses at the gene ends were 3 bases for V and 7 bases for J; bases not matched to a gene: 6. The CDR3 length is 14 residues. The DNA for the CDR3 is TGTGCCAGCAGCTCCGGGACAGGGGCTTTTGGCTACACCTTC. Translation: CASSSGTGAFGYTF.

The chain uses TRBV10-1 and TRBJ2-1; 14 nucleotides agree with TRBD2. V lost 3 bases and J lost 0; bases outside the gene matches: 7. The V gene's germline CDR1 is WNHNN and CDR2 SYGVQD (reference sequence). There are 19 residues in the CDR3. The chain's CDR3 is CASSDFGTSGGISYNEQFF. As DNA, the CDR3 is TGCGCCAGCAGTGATTTTGGGACTAGCGGGGGAATCTCCTACAATGAGCAGTTCTTC.

The J gene is TRBJ2-5, the V gene TRBV7-9, with 8 bases lining up with TRBD1. Trimming removed 6 bases from V and 14 bases from J; junction bases left unmatched: 8. Per germline, CDR1 SEHNR and CDR2 FQNEAQ (reference sequence). The CDR3 is 11 amino acids. The chain's CDR3 is CASSPSGGRYF. In DNA, the CDR3 is TGTGCCAGCAGTCCATCAGGGGGCCGATACTTC. Variable domain in full (rest from reference TRBV7-9 and TRBJ2-5): DTGVSQNPRHKITKRGQNVTFRCDPISEHNRLYWYRQTLGQGPEFLTYFQNEAQLEKSRLLSDRFSAERPKGSFSTLEIQRTEQGDSAMYLCASSPSGGRYFGPGTRLLVL.

The J gene is TRBJ2-4, the V gene TRBV3-1 (or the pseudogene TRBV3-2), with D perhaps matching TRBD2 (5 bases). Between the trimmed V and J ends, which lost 5 bases and 7 bases, there was a span of 12 bases. Per germline, CDR1 LGHDT and CDR2 YNNKEL (reference sequence). The CDR3 consists of 13 residues. CDR3 nucleotide sequence: TGTGCCAGCAGCAACGGGGTTGGGAACATTCAGTACTTC. Its translation: CASSNGVGNIQYF.

The chain combines TRBV5-6 with TRBJ2-1, with D perhaps TRBD2 (5 bases). Germline V gives CDR1 SGHDT, CDR2 YYEEEE. Between the trimmed V and J ends, which lost 1 base and 10 bases, there was a span of 12 bases. The CDR3 totals 13 residues. This CDR3 is CASSLSPKREQFF. The DNA for the CDR3 is TGTGCCAGCAGCTTGAGCCCTAAGCGGGAGCAGTTCTTC.

J is TRBJ2-7 and V is TRBV20-1; a possible D gene is TRBD1 (5 bases). The CDR3 totals 11 residues. Germline V gives CDR1 DFQATT, CDR2 SNEGSKA (reference sequence). V was trimmed by 6 bases and J by 3 bases, leaving 9 bases between them. The CDR3 coding sequence is TGCAGTGCCCCGACAGTCTACGAGCAGTACTTC. Encoded protein: CSAPTVYEQYF.